The entry below describes one TCR beta chain. The V end lost 6 bases, the J end lost 1 base, and 12 bases lay between the germline ends. The CDR3 length is 14 residues. Germline CDR1 and CDR2: MNHEY and SVGAGI. These data come from a study of control samples from healthy donors and cancer patients. The assay was immunoSEQ multiplex PCR, and TCRdb's table has in-frame clones only and misses some. Among some 130,000 clones listed, roughly 90% were seen once. The TCR was taken from a middle-aged man in good health. The chain uses TRBV6-5 and TRBJ2-5, with D uncertain. The sequencing sample was made of blood. The CDR3 loop is CASSDWGFQETQYF. The CDR3 DNA sequence: TGTGCCAGCAGCGATTGGGGTTTCCAAGAGACCCAGTACTTC.